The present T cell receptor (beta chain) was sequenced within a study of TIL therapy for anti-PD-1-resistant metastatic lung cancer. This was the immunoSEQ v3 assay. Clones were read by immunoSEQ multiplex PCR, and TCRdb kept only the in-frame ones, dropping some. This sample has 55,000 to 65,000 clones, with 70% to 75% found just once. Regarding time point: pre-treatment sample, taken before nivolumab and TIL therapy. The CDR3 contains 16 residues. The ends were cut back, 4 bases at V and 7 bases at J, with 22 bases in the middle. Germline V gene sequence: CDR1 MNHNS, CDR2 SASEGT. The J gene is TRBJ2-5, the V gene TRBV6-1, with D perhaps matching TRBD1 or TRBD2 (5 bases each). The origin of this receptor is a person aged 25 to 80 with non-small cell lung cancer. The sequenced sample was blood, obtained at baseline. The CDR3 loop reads CASSASRDPRQGTQYF. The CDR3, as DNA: TGTGCCAGCAGTGCCTCCAGGGACCCCCGGCAGGGGACCCAGTACTTC.